This T cell receptor beta chain was recovered during a study of lymphopenia after photon versus proton radiotherapy. About this clone: Its matching antigen is unknown.

Study-wide results and limits: A bigger post-nadir fall in TCR diversity correlated inversely with survival time in deceased patients. After lymphocyte nadir, photon-treated repertoires showed oligoclonal expansion, especially CD8+ Temra.

The table came from immunoSEQ multiplex PCR; TCRdb's copy has only in-frame clones and leaves some out. The table records about 70,000 clones, roughly 90% of them present only once. After removal of 6 bases from V and 4 bases from J, the junction contained 2 bases not matched to a gene. Germline assignment: CDR1 MRHNA and CDR2 SNTAGT. The CDR3 contains 13 residues. The material was peripheral blood, obtained from a patient treated with photon-based radiotherapy. The sequence came from a woman between 40 and 55 years old with cholangiocarcinoma. V and J are TRBV6-4 and TRBJ2-2; 7 bases line up with TRBD1. The CDR3: CASRGQSTGELFF. The DNA of the CDR3 is TGTGCCAGCAGGGGACAGTCCACCGGGGAGCTGTTTTTT.